The 7 T cell receptor beta chains in this list originate from one sample, sequenced in a study of T cell repertoires in aging, cancer and after chemotherapy. TCR beta rearrangements were amplified from peripheral blood genomic DNA. TRB rearrangements spanning V, D and J were amplified using mixed TRB-A/B primers. TCRdb analysed the multiplex PCR reads with MiXCR anew, one entry per CDR3 protein. In the table there are roughly 12,000 distinct CDR3 sequences, 25% to 35% of which are singletons. Sequences were obtained from blood. Receptors were obtained from a human donor with a blood cancer.

This clonotype was picked up one time. The chain joins TRBV6-5 to TRBJ2-7; 8 bases line up with TRBD2. The germline V gene has CDR1 MNHEY and CDR2 SVGAGI. The ends lost 7 bases at V and 2 bases at J; junction bases unmatched: 4. CDR3 size: 13 residues. DNA for the CDR3: TGTGCCAGCACCACCGGGGGGGCCTACGAGCAGTACTTC. Translating it yields CASTTGGAYEQYF.

The V gene is TRBV6-6, the J gene TRBJ2-2; no firm D call. V shed 0 bases and J shed 4 bases, with 3 bases lying between them. The CDR3 extends over 13 amino acids. Germline assignment: CDR1 MNHNY and CDR2 SVGAGI (reference sequence). In DNA form, the CDR3 reads TGTGCCAGCAGTTACTCGAGCACCGGGGAGCTGTTTTTT. The encoded protein is CASSYSSTGELFF.

Relative to its sample, this clonotype is medium-sized. The chain couples TRBV19 to TRBJ2-7; 9 bases match TRBD1. The CDR3 is 14 amino acids. CDR1 is LNHDA and CDR2 is SQIVND in the germline V gene (reference sequence). Trimming took 3 bases from V and 3 from J; bases not matched to a gene: 3. CDR3 DNA: TGTGCCAGTAGTATGGGGGGACAGGGCTACGAGCAGTACGTC. Encoded protein: CASSMGGQGYEQYV.

This clonotype occurred a few times. The V call is TRBV19, the J call TRBJ2-1; 8 bases map to TRBD1. The CDR3 is 15 residues long. With V trimmed by 5 bases and J by 3 bases, 6 bases remained unmatched. Germline assignment: CDR1 LNHDA and CDR2 SQIVND (reference sequence). CDR3 bases: TGTGCCAGTAGTTCTATACAGGGGGGCTACAATGAGCAGTTCTTC. Its translation is CASSSIQGGYNEQFF.

This rearrangement joins TRBV12-3 or TRBV12-4 to TRBJ2-5; TRBD1 aligns across 8 bases. The trim removed 7 bases at V and 3 bases at J, leaving 7 bases unmatched. The CDR3 contains 14 residues. CDR3 residues: CASKPRGQEETQYF. CDR3 bases: TGTGCCAGCAAACCCAGGGGGCAGGAAGAGACCCAGTACTTC.

This clonotype was observed a few times. The chain uses TRBV6-5 and TRBJ2-3; TRBD2 matches at 13 bases. Trimming removed 4 bases from V and 4 bases from J; junction bases left unmatched: 8. CDR1 is MNHEY, CDR2 SVGAGI, per germline. This CDR3 spans 17 amino acids. The CDR3 DNA reads as TGTGCCAGCAGTTCCCGGACTAGCGGGAGCCGTCCAGATACGCAGTATTTT. It specifies CASSSRTSGSRPDTQYF.

This clonotype appeared a few times. The chain carries TRBV12-3 or TRBV12-4 and TRBJ2-7; D unclear. V was shortened by 5 bases and J by 0 bases, with 5 bases between the two germline ends. CDR3 length: 12 residues. The CDR3 spells CASSASSYEQYF. CDR3 nucleotides: TGTGCCAGCAGTGCAAGCTCCTACGAGCAGTACTTC.